The present T cell receptor beta chain was sequenced within a study of blood T cell repertoires in COVID-19 (dated by TCRdb to about 2020). Context from the whole study: Samples from collaborators originated in the United States, Italy and Spain and spanned both the acute and convalescent phases of COVID-19. The prospective study material was composed of cDNA or gDNA derived from T cells, B-cell-depleted T cells, or PBMCs. The dataset comprised deeply sampled blood TCRbeta repertoires from subjects exposed to, actively infected with, or recovered from COVID-19. The repertoires were released in a freely available public database meant as a resource for research on the immune response to SARS-CoV-2. Samples were obtained from the ongoing ImmuneRACE study (first 160 participants) and from 1,254 subjects provided by 6 global collaborators. Sample metadata almost always included a de-identified subject ID, COVID-19 status, age in years and sex. Where available, HLA class I and class II types were obtained from metadata supplied by the sample provider rather than from assay-based typing.

TCRbeta CDR3 regions were amplified from genomic DNA using the immunoSEQ Assay, a bias-controlled multiplex PCR. The study's own analysis went as follows. The number of nucleated cells in each sample was estimated by amplification of reference gene primers within the assay. To quantify the absolute abundance of each unique TCRbeta CDR3 rearrangement, sequence reads were collapsed and filtered. For each sample, productive Simpson clonality was calculated as the square root of Simpson's diversity index across productive rearrangements. TCRdb retrieved this table from immuneACCESS and kept in-frame rearrangements only. Not all clones are present; in checked studies, unresolved V genes account for under half, and no reason is known for the remainder. The V and J calls and clone size come from that table; D and trimming were worked out from the DNA. This sample has about 200,000 clones in its table, and around 80% of those were observed once. The ten largest clones capture 2.8% of the sample.

Only a few counts were recorded for this clone. The target of this receptor is not known. The record has no base qualities; no much larger clone is one base away. Paper-wide results and their limitations: Clinical and demographic metadata were provided uncurated, with the amount varying by source and participant.

From the cysteine through the phenylalanine, the CDR3 covers 16 amino acids. Of all the DNA, just the CDR3 is kept, 48 bases in frame from base 1. Relative to germline, V is missing 6 bases and J is missing 3 bases, with 8 bases of the junction outside any gene match. Reading the germline V gene gives CDR1 KGHSH and CDR2 LQKENI. Whole blood was collected in K2EDTA tubes by collaborating institutions according to the institutions' own protocols. For TCRbeta analysis, collaborators shipped samples in one of three forms: frozen whole blood, isolated PBMCs, or DNA extracted from either of those sample types.

Sequencing was done on a sample of peripheral blood. The receptor's source is a woman aged 80 or over with active or convalescent COVID-19. In this chain, TRBV18 is recombined with TRBJ1-3; TRBD1 fits 10 bases in the junction. CDR3 loop: CASSPRQGANGNTIYF. The DNA reads as follows: TGTGCCAGCTCCCCTAGACAGGGGGCTAATGGAAACACCATATATTTT.